This T cell receptor beta chain was sequenced in a study of T-cell memory formation after mild COVID-19 (dated by TCRdb to the early 2020s). Background for the entire study: TCR sequence clusters from the two donors were largely donor specific. In a couple of donors, T-cell clones that expanded and contracted after mild COVID-19 were followed by sequencing TCRalpha and TCRbeta repertoires longitudinally. Two young, previously healthy adult volunteers, one female and one male, were included in the cohort. What the study reported, not specific to this receptor: Only two mild cases were covered in the study, and larger cohorts including severe cases with pre-infection samples were considered necessary. Some responding clones were detected in pre-infection memory, suggesting pre-existing cross-reactive memory T cells joined the SARS-CoV-2 response. From day 15 to 85, contracting clones showed balanced CD4/CD8 phenotypes, whereas a second wave of clones that expanded from day 15 to 37 leaned towards CD4+. Whether the second-wave clones peaking on day 37 were SARS-CoV-2 specific was not confirmed. Contracting CD4+ clones were found mainly in CM and EM memory subsets, while CD8+ clones were enriched in EMRA.

This clonotype occurred many times. There is no known antigen for this receptor. No quality values exist for individual bases; no much larger clone is one base distant. V loses 6 bases of germline sequence and J loses 7 bases, and the interval between the two ends is 10 bases. CDR1 and CDR2, looked up from the germline V gene, are ENHRY and SYGVKD. Counted from cysteine to phenylalanine, this CDR3 has 12 amino acids. The retained sequence is limited to the CDR3, 36 bases, with the frame set at the first base. Sequenced on an Illumina NovaSeq 6000. cDNA libraries for TCRalpha and TCRbeta were prepared by 5'RACE using constant-segment primers, with sample barcodes and unique molecular identifiers added. RNA was extracted from every sample with Trizol reagent. Libraries were amplified in two PCR steps, with a second sample barcode and Illumina TruSeq adapters added in the second step. Sequencing of libraries was performed on an Illumina NovaSeq with 2 x 150 bp paired-end reads. Processing in the source paper ran as follows. Demultiplexing of reads and collapsing into UMI-guided consensus sequences were performed with migec v1.2.7. Using mixcr v2.1.11, UMI consensuses were aligned to TRA and TRB V and J templates and then assembled into clonotypes. Expanded or contracted clonotypes were those called significant by both edgeR and NoisET, with noise models trained on biological replicates. edgeR calls used a false discovery rate-adjusted p below 0.01 and a log2 fold-change threshold of 1. As an exploratory analysis of dynamics, max-normalized trajectories of the 1000 most abundant clonotypes were examined with PCA combined with hierarchical clustering. Separately sequenced CD4+ and CD8+ repertoires were used to assign the CD4 or CD8 phenotype of responding clones. The public reads were reprocessed in TCRdb via fastp at Q25 and MiXCR, keeping in-frame beta chains. Identical CDR3 proteins give one entry, which carries the most common genes and DNA. It is TCRdb's table, rather than the study itself, that gives the V and J calls and clone size. For this sample the table gives around 340,000 distinct CDR3 sequences, of which 10% to 15% were detected only once. In total, the top ten clones hold about 20% of the sample.

Ficoll-Paque density gradient centrifugation was used to isolate PBMCs. The sequence was collected from a man between 18 and 29 years old who had mild COVID-19 (a few samples of this study predate the infection). The sample titles of this study are shuffled in the database, so cell type and time point are left out; the donor was told from shared clones. The sequencing input was PBMCs or a T cell subset sorted from them (not recorded which). This sequence uses TRBV10-3 and TRBJ1-5; the best D guess is TRBD1, with 6 bases matching. Here is the DNA: TGTGCCATCAGCGAGGGGGGGCAGCCCCAGCATTTT. This codes for CAISEGGQPQHF.